This TCR beta chain was profiled in a study of shared clonotypes between healthy human individuals. For every subset, genomic DNA was evenly distributed across several immunoSEQ plates. Libraries were prepared by immunoSEQ multiplex PCR; TCRdb keeps only in-frame clonotypes and omits some of them. The sample has around 940,000 clones, roughly 72% seen once; the top ten hold about 1.5%. Study-level findings and limits: A reduction in generation probabilities was seen for non-shared clonotypes relative to those shared by all four donors.

Germline CDR1 reads MNHNS; CDR2 reads SASEGT. There are 15 residues in the CDR3. V was cut by 2 bases and J by 1 base, with 9 bases left in between. Negatively enriched CD4+ T cells were divided by CD45RA into naive and memory. For this clone: The antigen is not known.

Source material: memory CD4+ T cells sorted from blood. Subset: CD45RA-negative fraction. The TCR sequence derives from a man in his late teens or twenties in good health. This rearrangement joins TRBV6-1 to TRBJ2-1; tentative D call: TRBD2 (5 bases). The CDR3: CASSERTDSYNEQFF. In nucleotides, the CDR3 is TGTGCCAGCAGTGAACGGACTGATTCCTACAATGAGCAGTTCTTC.